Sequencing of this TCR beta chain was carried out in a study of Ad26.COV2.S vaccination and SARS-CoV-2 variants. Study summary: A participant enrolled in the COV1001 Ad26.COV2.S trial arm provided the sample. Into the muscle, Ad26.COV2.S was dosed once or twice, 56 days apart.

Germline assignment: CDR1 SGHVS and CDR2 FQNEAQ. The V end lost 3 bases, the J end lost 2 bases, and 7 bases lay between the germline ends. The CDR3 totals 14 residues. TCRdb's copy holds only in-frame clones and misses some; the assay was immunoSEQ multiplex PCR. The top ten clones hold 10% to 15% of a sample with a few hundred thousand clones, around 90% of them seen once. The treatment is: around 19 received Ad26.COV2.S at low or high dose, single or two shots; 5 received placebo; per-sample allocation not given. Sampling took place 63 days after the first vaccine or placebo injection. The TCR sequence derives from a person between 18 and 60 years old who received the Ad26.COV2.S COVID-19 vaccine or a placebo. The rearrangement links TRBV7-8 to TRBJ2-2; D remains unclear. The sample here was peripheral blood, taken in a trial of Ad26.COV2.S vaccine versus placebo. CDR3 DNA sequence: TGTGCCAGCAGCTTCGCCCGAAACACCGGGGAGCTGTTTTTT. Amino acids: CASSFARNTGELFF.